The next 22 T cell receptor beta chains were all read from a single sample in a study of T-cell reconstitution after alpha-beta-depleted transplantation in children. As it was prepared, the TCRbeta library received unique molecular identifiers. TCRdb recomputed calls from the PCR reads with MiXCR, one row per CDR3 protein. This sample carries about 500,000 distinct CDR3 sequences, 30% to 35% of them seen once, and the ten largest clones take 2.4%. Sequenced material: PBMCs from the stem cell graft donor, taken from the stem cell graft. These TCRs come from a human donor who donated a stem cell graft to a child with aplastic anemia.

This clonotype was recorded a few times. The chain links TRBV12-3 or TRBV12-4 to TRBJ2-3, with 11 positions matching TRBD2. J was trimmed by 1 base and V by 7 bases; bases with no gene match: 4. The CDR3 covers 15 residues. Here the CDR3 DNA reads TGTGCCAGCAACCCACTAGCGGGAGGCACAGATACGCAGTATTTT. It specifies CASNPLAGGTDTQYF.

This clonotype was counted a few times. The V gene is TRBV9, the J gene TRBJ1-1; maybe TRBD1 (5 bases). Trimming removed 0 bases from V and 2 bases from J, with 14 bases in between. The CDR3 runs 16 residues. CDR1 is SGDLS and CDR2 is YYNGEE in the germline V gene. CDR3 residues: CASSVEFGTANTEAFF. The DNA for the CDR3 is TGTGCCAGCAGCGTAGAGTTTGGGACGGCCAACACTGAAGCTTTCTTT.

This clonotype was counted only a few times. This chain connects TRBV5-1 to TRBJ2-3, with TRBD2 identical over 9 bases. The germline CDR1 and CDR2 sequences are SGHRS and YFSETQ. The CDR3 covers 17 residues. V was pared by 0 bases and J by 4 bases, with 9 bases of the junction left unmatched. The CDR3 coding sequence is TGCGCCAGCAGCTTGGTCCCCCCGGGCGGGGGGGCAGATACGCAGTATTTT. Translating gives CASSLVPPGGGADTQYF. Drawing the rest from reference TRBV5-1 and TRBJ2-3, the complete variable domain is KAGVTQTPRYLIKTRGQQVTLSCSPISGHRSVSWYQQTPGQGLQFLFEYFSETQRNKGNFPGRFSGRQFSNSRSEMNVSTLELGDSALYLCASSLVPPGGGADTQYFGPGTRLTVL.

The chain uses TRBV29-1 and TRBJ1-1; no reliable D call. The CDR3 contains 15 residues. Deletions cut 6 bases from V and 4 bases from J, with 21 bases between. CDR1 and CDR2 from the germline V gene are SQVTM and ANQGSEA. DNA for the CDR3: TGCAGCGTCGGTGGAAACTTCGCGACCGGCACTGAAGCTTTCTTT. This codes for CSVGGNFATGTEAFF.

This clonotype was recorded a few times. The V and J genes are TRBV10-3 and TRBJ2-1; 7 bases match TRBD1. V trimming: 0 bases; J trimming: 3 bases; junction bases outside the gene matches: 5. This CDR3 comprises 16 residues. Per the germline V gene, CDR1 is ENHRY and CDR2 is SYGVKD. This CDR3 is CAISESSGGLYNEQFF. The CDR3 coding sequence is TGTGCCATCAGTGAGTCGTCAGGGGGTCTCTACAATGAGCAGTTCTTC.

The DNA of the CDR3 is TGTGCCAGCAGATTCTCCGGGACTAGCGGGGCTACTACGCAGTATTTT. Its protein is CASRFSGTSGATTQYF. The J gene is TRBJ2-3, the V gene TRBV6-2 or TRBV6-3; 13 bases are a match to TRBD2. The CDR3 spans 16 residues. The junction had 11 bases not matched to a gene; V was cut back by 6 bases and J by 8 bases. Germline V lookup: CDR1 MNHEY, CDR2 SVGEGT.

The rearrangement uses TRBV7-2 and TRBJ2-7; D not certain. V was trimmed by 1 base and J by 1 base, leaving 11 bases between them. The CDR3 is 15 amino acids. CDR1 and CDR2 (germline): SGHTA, FQGNSA. In DNA, the CDR3 is TGTGCCAGCAGCTTAGACCCCAAGGGATCCTACGAGCAGTACGTC. This codes for CASSLDPKGSYEQYV.

This clonotype was counted only a few times. Germline is not matched at one junction end, which may reflect a read error. V usage is TRBV6-1 and J usage is TRBJ1-1, with D perhaps matching TRBD1 (6 bases). Germline V gene lookup returns CDR1 MNHNS and CDR2 SASEGT. This CDR3 contains 15 residues. The CDR3 is CASIELRGYGTEAFF. The CDR3, as DNA: TGTGCCAGCATTGAACTCAGGGGCTACGGGACTGAAGCTTTCTTT.

This chain links TRBV15 with TRBJ1-4; tentative D call: TRBD1 (6 bases). V was trimmed by 5 bases and J by 7 bases, leaving 17 bases between them. CDR1 and CDR2 (germline): LNHNV, YYDKDF (reference sequence). The CDR3 extends over 15 amino acids. The CDR3 region has the DNA TGTGCCACCAGCGGAACGACAGGCAAGCTTGAAAAACTGTTTTTT. Its protein product is CATSGTTGKLEKLFF.

This chain joins TRBV4-3 and TRBJ1-2; D not resolved. The CDR3 runs to 17 residues. Germline loops: CDR1 LGHNA, CDR2 YSLEER. V was pared by 2 bases and J by 2 bases, with 18 bases between. The CDR3 DNA reads TGCGCCAGCAGCCAATTAAGCGGAGGAAAGGTGAACTATGGCTACACCTTC. Encoded protein: CASSQLSGGKVNYGYTF.

The J gene is TRBJ2-3, the V gene TRBV7-2; TRBD2 aligns across 8 bases. The germline V gene encodes CDR1 SGHTA and CDR2 FQGNSA. The CDR3 covers 14 residues. J gave up 8 bases and V 2 bases, and 6 bases lay outside the gene matches. The CDR3 sequence is CASSLMGLVGTQYF. Written as DNA, the CDR3 is TGTGCCAGCAGCTTAATGGGACTAGTCGGTACGCAGTATTTT.

This clonotype was seen a handful of times. The V gene is TRBV12-3 or TRBV12-4, the J gene TRBJ1-1, with D possibly TRBD1 on 6 matching bases. Trimming removed 4 bases at V and 3 bases at J, with 12 bases between. CDR3 size: 14 residues. This chain's CDR3 is CASSSTGIHTEAFF. In nucleotides, the CDR3 is TGTGCCAGCAGTTCTACAGGGATCCACACTGAAGCTTTCTTT.

This sequence joins TRBV5-5 and TRBJ1-5; D uncertain. CDR3 length: 16 amino acids. V lost 0 bases and J lost 0, with 10 bases in between. Germline V gives CDR1 SGHKS, CDR2 YYEKEE (reference sequence). CDR3 amino acids: CASSLEQTISNQPQHF. CDR3 sequence (DNA): TGTGCCAGCAGCTTGGAACAGACAATTAGCAATCAGCCCCAGCATTTT.

This clonotype was counted between two and nine times. V usage is TRBV27 and J usage is TRBJ1-2; 7 nucleotides match TRBD1. The V gene's germline CDR1 is MNHEY and CDR2 SMNVEV (reference sequence). V lost 0 bases, J lost 4 bases, and 5 bases stayed unmatched. There are 15 residues in the CDR3. Here the CDR3 DNA reads TGTGCCAGCAGTTTATCTAGGGGGCCAATCTATGGCTACACCTTC. Encoded protein: CASSLSRGPIYGYTF.

This clonotype was picked up a small number of times. The chain combines TRBV6-1 with TRBJ2-6, with D perhaps matching TRBD1 (5 bases). The V end was cut by 7 bases, the J end by 0 bases, with 19 bases between. CDR3 length: 18 residues. Germline CDR1 reads MNHNS; CDR2 reads SASEGT. The CDR3 DNA is TGTGCCAGCACCCCTTGGGGCAGGTCCCCCTCTGGGGCCAACGTCCTGACTTTC. Translated, it gives CASTPWGRSPSGANVLTF.

This clonotype was recorded a few times. The chain employs TRBV5-1 and TRBJ2-1; maybe TRBD1 (5 bases). Germline V gene data show CDR1 as SGHRS and CDR2 as YFSETQ. V gave up 0 bases and J gave up 15 bases, with 16 bases separating them. The CDR3 runs 13 residues. The CDR3, as DNA: TGCGCCAGCAGCTTGGCAGGACACCATTCGCGGTTCTTC. It yields the protein CASSLAGHHSRFF.

This chain joins TRBV19 and TRBJ1-5; D gene ambiguous. The CDR3 runs to 13 residues. V lost 2 bases and J lost 3, with 5 bases in between. Germline CDR1 LNHDA, CDR2 SQIVND (reference sequence). DNA for the CDR3: TGTGCCAGTAGTATAAGCTACAATCAGCCCCAGCATTTT. This translates into CASSISYNQPQHF.

CDR3 DNA: TGCAGCGTTGCCGGGGGGCGGGCCACTGAAGCTTTCTTT. Translating it yields CSVAGGRATEAFF. The rearrangement uses TRBV29-1 and TRBJ1-1; a weak D match, TRBD1 (6 bases). The V gene's germline CDR1 is SQVTM and CDR2 ANQGSEA. V lost 4 bases to trimming and J lost 4 bases, with 13 bases between them. This CDR3 spans 13 amino acids.

Only a few counts were recorded for this clonotype. The V gene is TRBV18, the J gene TRBJ1-1; 10 bases match TRBD1. The V and J ends lost 6 bases and 4 bases, in that order; junction bases with no gene match: 8. CDR1 and CDR2 from the germline V gene are KGHSH and LQKENI. This CDR3 comprises 15 residues. This CDR3 is CASSPGTGVRTEAFF. CDR3 bases: TGTGCCAGCTCCCCCGGGACAGGGGTACGCACTGAAGCTTTCTTT. Full variable domain (missing parts from reference TRBV18 and TRBJ1-1): NAGVMQNPRHLVRRRGQEARLRCSPMKGHSHVYWYRQLPEEGLKFMVYLQKENIIDESGMPKERFSAEFPKEGPSILRIQQVVRGDSAAYFCASSPGTGVRTEAFFGQGTRLTVV.

This chain links TRBV6-2 or TRBV6-3 with TRBJ1-1, with D hard to call. From germline, CDR1 is MNHEY and CDR2 SVGEGT. The ends were cut back, 4 bases at V and 2 bases at J, with 11 bases in the middle. There are 14 residues in the CDR3. The CDR3: CASSWIQENTEAFF. CDR3 DNA: TGTGCCAGCAGTTGGATTCAGGAAAACACTGAAGCTTTCTTT.

In its sample, this clonotype was seen a few times. The DNA for the CDR3 is TGTGCCAGCAGTTTAAGCTCTGGAAACACCATATATTTT. Encoded protein: CASSLSSGNTIYF. The chain is built from TRBV12-3 or TRBV12-4 and TRBJ1-3; D remains ambiguous. V lost 2 bases to trimming and J lost 0 bases, with 2 bases between them. The CDR3 runs to 13 residues.

The chain has TRBV5-1 and TRBJ1-4; D call uncertain. Germline V gene lookup returns CDR1 SGHRS and CDR2 YFSETQ. Trimming left V 2 bases short and J 0 bases short, with 14 bases between. This CDR3 region has 17 residues. Here the CDR3 reads CASSFGVSTATNEKLFF. The DNA for the CDR3 is TGCGCCAGCAGCTTCGGGGTGAGCACAGCAACTAATGAAAAACTGTTTTTT.